The T cell receptor beta chain under discussion was sequenced for a study of CD8 T cells in Susac syndrome. Study summary: Blood was drawn from patients with Susac syndrome. At that point, they were therapy-naive, on corticosteroids, or on intravenous immunoglobulin alone.

Overall study findings and caveats: The TCR sequencing and HLA analysis in the study involved a relatively small number of individuals, as the study acknowledged. The number of Susac-specific public clones found was sixteen in total CD8+ repertoires and a few in CD8+ TEMRA repertoires.

Germline V lookup: CDR1 MNHEY, CDR2 SMNVEV (reference sequence). The CDR3 has 12 residues. Trimming took off 7 bases at V and 5 bases at J, with 9 bases between the two ends. A word on this clonotype: Its antigen remains unknown.

Random hexamers served to reverse transcribe about 0.5 to 1 ug RNA. Amplification of TCR beta CDR3 across 54 Vbeta and 13 Jbeta was performed with immunoSEQ multiplex PCR. In TCRdb, the immunoSEQ multiplex PCR reads were re-called with MiXCR into one record per CDR3 protein. Seen here are roughly 150,000 distinct CDR3 sequences, 95% observed once, and the top ten hold about 0.18%. This chain links TRBV27 with TRBJ2-1; D gene uncertain. This sequence was found in a human donor with Susac syndrome. The sequenced material came from CD8+ T cells from PBMCs. The CDR3 region has the DNA TGTGCCAGCATGGGCGTACACAATGAGCAGTTCTTC. Translation gives CASMGVHNEQFF.